The T cell receptor beta chain under discussion was sequenced for a study of monozygotic twins with inflammatory bowel disease. Study outcomes and limitations: With inverse Simpson as the measure, TCRbeta diversity was lower in IBD patients than in healthy co-twins. No detectable difference in repertoire similarity separated concordant from discordant twins, possibly as a result of limited power.

Addition of UMIs with a 6-nucleotide sample barcode was achieved by template switching. TCRdb re-called the 5' RACE reads and gives one entry per CDR3 protein, without DNA. The sample has 150,000 or so distinct CDR3 sequences. As concerns this clonotype: Its antigen is unidentified.

The sequenced material came from blood. The receptor was isolated from a human donor with ulcerative colitis or Crohn's disease, or a healthy co-twin of an affected twin (not recorded which).

The CDR3 spells CASSFSDRPGEAFF. This chain joins TRBV7-9 and TRBJ1-1; TCRdb outputs TRBD1, but without DNA this stays unchecked. Germline V lookup: CDR1 SEHNR, CDR2 FQNEAQ (reference sequence). The length of the CDR3 is 14 residues.